This is a list of T cell receptor beta chains from one sample in a study of T cell responses to AZD1222 COVID-19 vaccine. This table comes from immunoSEQ multiplex PCR, and its TCRdb copy is limited to in-frame clones, with some not included. The table has roughly 150,000 clones, more than 75% seen once; the top ten hold approximately 5%. The source was peripheral blood, collected on day 0 of AZD1222 vaccination. The receptors were gathered from an adult in good health. The CDR3 runs from the conserved cysteine through the conserved F or W. A D gene is named only where the DNA matches it firmly. Only part of the rows carry a size: once, few, many, or a class if the clone is expanded.

.	.	TRBV18	TRBJ1-6	CASSPSQPADSPLHF	TGTGCCAGCTCACCAAGTCAACCTGCGGATTCACCCCTCCACTTT
.	.	TRBV9	TRBJ2-1	CASSVRGYRDNEQFF	TGTGCCAGCAGCGTAAGGGGATATAGGGACAATGAGCAGTTCTTC
TRBD2	once	TRBV24-1	TRBJ2-3	CATKAGGTDTQYF	TGTGCCACTAAAGCGGGAGGCACAGATACGCAGTATTTT
.	.	TRBV4-3	TRBJ1-5	CASSQDGVNGQPQHF	TGCGCCAGCAGCCAAGACGGGGTAAACGGACAGCCCCAGCATTTT
.	.	TRBV28	TRBJ1-3	CASILQGSGGNTIYF	TGTGCCAGCATTCTACAGGGCTCCGGTGGAAACACCATATATTTT
TRBD2	once	TRBV3-1/TRBV3-2	TRBJ2-7	CASSQGLAGGIPGSEQYF	TGTGCCAGCAGCCAAGGTCTAGCGGGGGGGATCCCAGGGTCCGAGCAGTACTTC
TRBD1	.	TRBV7-2	TRBJ1-1	CASSRGQGNTEAFF	TGTGCCAGCAGCCGCGGACAGGGGAACACTGAAGCTTTCTTT
TRBD1	.	TRBV28	TRBJ1-4	CASSPRDRGEKLFF	TGTGCCAGCAGTCCCCGGGACAGGGGTGAAAAACTGTTTTTT
TRBD1	once	TRBV25-1	TRBJ1-5	CASSERINRGRWGQPQHF	TGTGCCAGCAGTGAAAGGATTAACAGGGGGCGTTGGGGTCAGCCCCAGCATTTT
.	.	TRBV28	TRBJ1-3	CASSFALGSGNTIYF	TGTGCCAGCAGTTTCGCTCTTGGATCTGGAAACACCATATATTTT
.	.	TRBV6-2/TRBV6-3	TRBJ2-4	CASSYSPTVAKNIQYF	TGTGCCAGCAGTTACTCTCCGACAGTAGCCAAAAACATTCAGTACTTC
TRBD1	.	TRBV28	TRBJ1-4	CASRPQGDEKLFF	TGTGCCAGCAGGCCCCAGGGGGATGAAAAACTGTTTTTT
.	.	TRBV11-3	TRBJ2-5	CASSLARGNWETQYF	TGTGCCAGCAGCTTAGCCAGGGGTAATTGGGAGACCCAGTACTTC
TRBD2	.	TRBV27	TRBJ2-7	CASSFGGRSYEQYF	TGTGCCAGCAGTTTCGGCGGGAGGAGCTACGAGCAGTACTTC
.	.	TRBV5-1	TRBJ1-1	CASSSGQPNTEAFF	TGCGCCAGCAGCTCGGGACAACCGAACACTGAAGCTTTCTTT
.	.	TRBV21-1	TRBJ1-5	CASSKETGNYQPQHF	TGTGCCAGCAGCAAAGAGACAGGGAATTATCAGCCCCAGCATTTT
.	.	TRBV6-2/TRBV6-3	TRBJ1-1	CASSFQGRLTEAFF	TGTGCCAGTAGTTTTCAGGGGCGTTTGACTGAAGCTTTCTTT
TRBD1	.	TRBV5-1	TRBJ1-6	CASSLRQGQRNSPLHF	TGCGCCAGCAGCCTTAGACAGGGGCAGAGGAATTCACCCCTCCACTTT
TRBD2	.	TRBV5-1	TRBJ2-3	CASSLAWEGPDTQYF	TGCGCCAGCAGCTTGGCCTGGGAGGGTCCGGATACGCAGTATTTT
.	.	TRBV19	TRBJ2-1	CASSIGGAGFYNEQFF	TGTGCCAGTAGTATAGGTGGGGCTGGCTTTTACAATGAGCAGTTCTTC
TRBD1	.	TRBV4-1	TRBJ2-6	CASSQRGQGAGANVLTF	TGCGCCAGCAGCCAGAGGGGACAGGGGGCTGGGGCCAACGTCCTGACTTTC
.	.	TRBV7-8	TRBJ1-1	CASSSFGGMPEAFF	TGTGCCAGCAGCTCATTCGGGGGGATGCCTGAAGCTTTCTTT
.	.	TRBV30	TRBJ1-3	CAWNLKVSGGNTIYF	TGTGCCTGGAACCTCAAGGTGTCAGGTGGAAACACCATATATTTT
TRBD2	.	TRBV5-4	TRBJ2-3	CASSPAGVGTDTQYF	TGTGCCAGCAGCCCAGCGGGAGTGGGCACAGATACGCAGTATTTT
.	once	TRBV27	TRBJ2-7	CASSWGGSGYEQYF	TGTGCCAGCAGCTGGGGTGGTAGCGGCTACGAGCAGTACTTC
.	few	TRBV6-2/TRBV6-3	TRBJ1-1	CASSSPGRNTEAFF	TGTGCCAGCAGTTCACCGGGCCGAAACACTGAAGCTTTCTTT
TRBD2	.	TRBV4-3	TRBJ2-5	CASSQDRLLAGGQETQYF	TGCGCCAGCAGCCAAGATCGATTACTAGCGGGAGGTCAGGAGACCCAGTACTTC
.	.	TRBV4-1	TRBJ2-7	CASSQDKGGGIYEQYF	TGCGCCAGCAGCCAAGACAAGGGTGGCGGGATCTACGAGCAGTACTTC
.	.	TRBV15	TRBJ2-7	CATSRAGSRSQYEQYF	TGTGCCACCAGCAGAGCGGGCAGCCGGAGCCAGTACGAGCAGTACTTC